The rows below give T cell receptor beta chains drawn from one sample of a study of shared clonotypes between healthy human individuals. Clones were sequenced by immunoSEQ multiplex PCR, and TCRdb holds only the in-frame ones, with some missing. The table shows about 2.3 million clones, with approximately 93% occurring only once. The sequencing input was naive CD4+ T cells from PBMCs. Receptors were obtained from a young man in good health. Some clones in this sample may be carry-over from other donors' samples. Both conserved end residues are part of each CDR3. D genes are given only for firm matches. Size tells how often a clone was seen (once, few, many) or the class of an expanded clone, and some rows leave it out.

TRBJ2-2	.	.	TRBV7-2	CASSLKTGELFF
TRBJ1-5	.	.	TRBV5-1	CASSEDGNQPQHF
TRBJ2-7	.	.	TRBV11-2	CASSRRSSYEQYF
TRBJ1-1	TRBD1	once	TRBV6-5	CASSYPGTGSEAFF
TRBJ2-3	TRBD2	.	TRBV5-1	CASSSTSTSGRADTQYF
TRBJ1-6	.	.	TRBV4-1	CASSQDRGGSNSPLHF
TRBJ1-1	.	.	TRBV28	CASSLSYRNTEAFF
TRBJ2-1	.	.	TRBV25-1	CATRTLTGKGDNEQFF
TRBJ2-3	.	.	TRBV7-2	CASSLGGPGSGTDTQYF
TRBJ2-1	.	.	TRBV19	CASSKRAEQFF
TRBJ1-3	.	.	TRBV30	CAWSRENTIYF